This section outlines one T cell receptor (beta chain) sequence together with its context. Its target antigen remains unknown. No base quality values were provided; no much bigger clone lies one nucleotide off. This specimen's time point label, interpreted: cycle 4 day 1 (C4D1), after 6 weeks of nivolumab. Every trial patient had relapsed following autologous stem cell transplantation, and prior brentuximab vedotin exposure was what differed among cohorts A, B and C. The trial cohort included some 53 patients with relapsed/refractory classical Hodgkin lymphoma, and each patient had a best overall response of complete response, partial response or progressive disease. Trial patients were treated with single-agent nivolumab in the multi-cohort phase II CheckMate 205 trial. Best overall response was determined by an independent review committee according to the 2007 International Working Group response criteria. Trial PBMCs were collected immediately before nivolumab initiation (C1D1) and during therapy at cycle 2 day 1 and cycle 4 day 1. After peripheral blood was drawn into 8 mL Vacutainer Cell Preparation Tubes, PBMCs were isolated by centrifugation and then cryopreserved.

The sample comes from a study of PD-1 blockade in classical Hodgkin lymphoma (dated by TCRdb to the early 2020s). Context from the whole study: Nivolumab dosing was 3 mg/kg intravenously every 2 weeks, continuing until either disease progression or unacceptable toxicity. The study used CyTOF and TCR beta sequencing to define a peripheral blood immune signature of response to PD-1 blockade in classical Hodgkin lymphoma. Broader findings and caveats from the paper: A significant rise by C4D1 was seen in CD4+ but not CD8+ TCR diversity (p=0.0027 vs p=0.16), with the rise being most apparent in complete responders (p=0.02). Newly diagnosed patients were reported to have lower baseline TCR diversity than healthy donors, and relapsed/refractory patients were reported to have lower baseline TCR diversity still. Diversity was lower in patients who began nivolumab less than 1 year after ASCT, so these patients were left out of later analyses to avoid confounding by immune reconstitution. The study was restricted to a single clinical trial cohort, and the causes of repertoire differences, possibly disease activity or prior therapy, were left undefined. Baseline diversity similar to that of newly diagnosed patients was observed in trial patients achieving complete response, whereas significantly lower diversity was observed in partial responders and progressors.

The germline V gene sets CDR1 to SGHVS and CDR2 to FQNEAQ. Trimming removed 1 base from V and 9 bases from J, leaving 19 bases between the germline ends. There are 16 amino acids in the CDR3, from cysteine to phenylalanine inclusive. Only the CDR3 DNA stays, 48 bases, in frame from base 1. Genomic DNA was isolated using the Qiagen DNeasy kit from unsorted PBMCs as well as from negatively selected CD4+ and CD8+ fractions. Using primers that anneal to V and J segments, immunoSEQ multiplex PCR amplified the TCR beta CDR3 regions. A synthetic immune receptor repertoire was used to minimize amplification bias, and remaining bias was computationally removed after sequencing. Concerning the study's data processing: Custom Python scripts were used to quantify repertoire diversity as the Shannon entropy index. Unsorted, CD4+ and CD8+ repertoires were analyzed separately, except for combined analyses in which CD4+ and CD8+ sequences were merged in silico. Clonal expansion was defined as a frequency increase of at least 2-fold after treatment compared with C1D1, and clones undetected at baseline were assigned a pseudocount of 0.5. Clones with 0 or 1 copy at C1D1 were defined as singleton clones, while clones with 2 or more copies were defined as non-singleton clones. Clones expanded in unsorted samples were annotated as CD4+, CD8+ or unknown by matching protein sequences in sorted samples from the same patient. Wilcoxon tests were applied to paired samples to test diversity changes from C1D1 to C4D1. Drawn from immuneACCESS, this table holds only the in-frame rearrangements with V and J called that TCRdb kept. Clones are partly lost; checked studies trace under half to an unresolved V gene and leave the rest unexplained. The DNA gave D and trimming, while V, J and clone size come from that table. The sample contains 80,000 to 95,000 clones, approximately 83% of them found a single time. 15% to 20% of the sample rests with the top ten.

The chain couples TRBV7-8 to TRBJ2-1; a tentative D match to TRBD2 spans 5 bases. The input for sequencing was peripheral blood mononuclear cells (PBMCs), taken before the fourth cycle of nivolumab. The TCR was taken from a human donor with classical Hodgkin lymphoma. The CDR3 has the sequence CASSLVGLAGPAEQFF. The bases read TGTGCCAGCAGCTTAGTTGGGCTAGCCGGGCCCGCTGAGCAGTTCTTC.